This T cell receptor (beta chain) emerged from a study of blood T cell repertoires in COVID-19. The repertoire was sequenced with immunoSEQ multiplex PCR; TCRdb's copy has only in-frame clones and lacks some. The sample holds 300,000 to 400,000 clones, approximately 88% seen once. CDR1 and CDR2 (germline): SNHLY, FYNNEI. The CDR3 loop spans 15 amino acids. The V segment lost 2 bases and the J segment 2 bases; nucleotides outside the gene matches: 3. The clonotype originates from a woman aged 30 to 39 with COVID-19, enrolled during active disease. V is TRBV2 and J is TRBJ2-3, with 8 bases fitting TRBD1. The sequenced sample consisted of peripheral blood. The CDR3 sequence is CASSERTGYTDTQYF. The DNA of the CDR3 is TGTGCCAGCAGTGAAAGGACAGGGTACACAGATACGCAGTATTTT.